These 11 T cell receptor beta chains were sequenced from one sample in a study of response to subunit inactivated influenza vaccine. TCRdb ran MiXCR on the RT-PCR reads and lists one entry per CDR3 protein. The sample shows 530,000 or so distinct CDR3 sequences, 12% of them seen only once. The starting material was PBMCs from blood, obtained on the day of vaccination. The receptors were gathered from a man aged 50 or older who received an inactivated influenza vaccine.

The chain recombines TRBV28 with TRBJ1-2; TRBD1 might be the D (6 bases). Germline loops: CDR1 MDHEN, CDR2 SYDVKM. Trimming removed 11 bases at V and 7 bases at J, with 20 bases between. This CDR3 comprises 13 residues. The chain's CDR3 is CASSRAGAGGYTF. CDR3 coding DNA: TGTGCCTCCTCGCGGGCAGGGGCGGGTGGCTACACCTTC.

The genes are TRBV6-1 and TRBJ1-2; D is perhaps TRBD1 (5 bases). Germline V lookup: CDR1 MNHNS, CDR2 SASEGT. This CDR3 has 14 residues. Trimming removed 6 bases from V and 0 bases from J, with 11 bases in between. The CDR3 here is CASRIRTTNYGYTF. CDR3 DNA: TGTGCCAGCAGAATTCGGACAACTAACTATGGCTACACCTTC.

About this clonotype: A read error is possible here, since a much larger clone lies one base away. V gene TRBV12-3 or TRBV12-4 combines with J gene TRBJ1-2, with D tentatively TRBD1 (5 bases). V lost 5 bases and J lost 5, with 9 bases in between. This CDR3 is 12 amino acids long. Here the CDR3 DNA reads TGTGCCAGCAGTGACAGCAAGTATGGCTACACCTTC. It translates to CASSDSKYGYTF.

The chain has TRBV7-9 and TRBJ2-1, with TRBD2 as a possible D gene (6 bases). The CDR3 is made up of 12 amino acids. The V end was cut by 7 bases, the J end by 8 bases, with 12 bases between. CDR1 is SEHNR, CDR2 FQNEAQ, per germline (reference sequence). In DNA, the CDR3 is TGTGCCAGCAACCGACTAGTCTATGAGCAGTTCTTC. It translates to CASNRLVYEQFF.

Turning to this clonotype: A much more abundant neighbour one base away suggests this may be a read error. This chain joins TRBV14 and TRBJ2-1; either TRBD1 or TRBD2 may fit D (6 bases each). CDR1 and CDR2 (germline): SGHDN, FVKESK. CDR3 length: 18 amino acids. With 4 bases removed from V and 0 bases from J, the gap between germline ends came to 19 bases. CDR3 region: CASSPGTRGVFSYNEQFF. The CDR3 DNA sequence: TGTGCCAGCAGCCCCGGGACAAGGGGGGTCTTCTCCTACAATGAGCAGTTCTTC.

This clonotype appeared many times. The chain is built from TRBV5-1 and TRBJ2-3; the D is unclear. This CDR3 is built from 15 residues. Germline V gene data show CDR1 as SGHRS and CDR2 as YFSETQ. With 0 bases removed from V and 2 bases from J, the gap between germline ends came to 10 bases. The CDR3 here is CASSLGDRPTDTQYF. The CDR3 DNA sequence: TGCGCCAGCAGCTTGGGCGACCGCCCCACAGATACGCAGTATTTT.

This clonotype was counted at least ten times. The chain has TRBV5-1 and TRBJ2-3; D uncertain. With 0 bases removed from V and 0 bases from J, the gap between germline ends came to 8 bases. The CDR3 consists of 15 residues. The V gene's germline CDR1 is SGHRS and CDR2 YFSETQ. CDR3 region: CASSLEHSSTDTQYF. The CDR3 region has the DNA TGCGCCAGCAGCTTGGAACACTCTAGCACAGATACGCAGTATTTT.

This chain connects TRBV27 to TRBJ2-1; 16 nucleotides align to TRBD2. The CDR3 has 16 residues. V lost 5 bases and J lost 9; bases outside the gene matches: 7. Germline CDR1 is MNHEY and CDR2 is SMNVEV (reference sequence). The CDR3 bases are TGTGCCAGCAGTCCCGGGACTAGCGGGGGGGCCAGTGAGCAGTTCTTC. It specifies CASSPGTSGGASEQFF.

V gene TRBV7-9 combines with J gene TRBJ1-4, with TRBD1 matching 7 bases. From germline, CDR1 is SEHNR and CDR2 FQNEAQ (reference sequence). With V trimmed by 7 bases and J by 4 bases, 9 bases remained unmatched. CDR3 length: 15 residues. The CDR3 DNA follows: TGTGCCAGCACCATCCGACAGGGAGTTAATGAAAAACTGTTTTTT. Translating it yields CASTIRQGVNEKLFF.

This sequence joins TRBV10-3 and TRBJ2-1, with unresolved D. Germline CDR1 and CDR2: ENHRY and SYGVKD. V was pared by 3 bases and J by 5 bases, with 11 bases between. CDR3 size: 14 residues. CDR3 sequence reads: CAISESGLHNEQFF. The DNA for the CDR3 is TGTGCCATCAGTGAATCGGGTCTACACAATGAGCAGTTCTTC.

On this clonotype itself: Mismatch with germline at one junction end may stem from a read error. This rearrangement joins TRBV7-7 to TRBJ2-2; 8 bases align to TRBD2. Germline assignment: CDR1 SSHAT and CDR2 FNYEAQ (reference sequence). The CDR3 has 16 amino acids. This CDR3 is CASSPRTSRNTGELFF. The CDR3 DNA follows: TGTGCTAGCAGCCCTAGGACTAGCCGTAACACCGGGGAGCTGTTTTTT.